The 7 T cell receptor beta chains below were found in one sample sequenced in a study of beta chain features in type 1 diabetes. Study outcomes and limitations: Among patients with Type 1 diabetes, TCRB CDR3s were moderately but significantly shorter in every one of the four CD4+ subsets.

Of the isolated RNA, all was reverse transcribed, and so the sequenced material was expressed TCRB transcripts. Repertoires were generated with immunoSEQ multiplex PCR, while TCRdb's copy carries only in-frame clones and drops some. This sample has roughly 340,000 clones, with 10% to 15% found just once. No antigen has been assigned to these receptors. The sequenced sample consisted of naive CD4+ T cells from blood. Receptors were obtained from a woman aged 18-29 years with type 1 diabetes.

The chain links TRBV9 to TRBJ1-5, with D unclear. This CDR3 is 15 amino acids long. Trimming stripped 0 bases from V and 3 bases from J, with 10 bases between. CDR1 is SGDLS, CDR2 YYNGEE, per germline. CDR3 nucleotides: TGTGCCAGCAGCGTAGGCGGTGCCCACAATCAGCCCCAGCATTTT. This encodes CASSVGGAHNQPQHF.

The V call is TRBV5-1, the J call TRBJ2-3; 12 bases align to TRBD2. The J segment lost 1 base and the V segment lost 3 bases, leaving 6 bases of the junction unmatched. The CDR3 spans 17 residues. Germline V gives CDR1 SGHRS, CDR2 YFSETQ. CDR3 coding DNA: TGCGCCAGCAGCTCCCTAGCGGGAGGGCTAGGCACAGATACGCAGTATTTT. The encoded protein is CASSSLAGGLGTDTQYF.

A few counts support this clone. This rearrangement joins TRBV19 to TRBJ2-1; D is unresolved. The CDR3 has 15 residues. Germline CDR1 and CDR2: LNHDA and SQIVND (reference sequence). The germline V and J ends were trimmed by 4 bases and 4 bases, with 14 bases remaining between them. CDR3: CASSTVSDGYNEQFF. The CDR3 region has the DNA TGTGCCAGTAGTACAGTCAGCGATGGATACAATGAGCAGTTCTTC.

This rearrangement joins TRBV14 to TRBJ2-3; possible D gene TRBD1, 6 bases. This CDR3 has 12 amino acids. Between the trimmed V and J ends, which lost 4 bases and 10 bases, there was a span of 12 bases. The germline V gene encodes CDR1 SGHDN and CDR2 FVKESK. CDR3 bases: TGTGCCAGCAGCCCCCTGGACAGACCGCAGTATTTT. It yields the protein CASSPLDRPQYF.

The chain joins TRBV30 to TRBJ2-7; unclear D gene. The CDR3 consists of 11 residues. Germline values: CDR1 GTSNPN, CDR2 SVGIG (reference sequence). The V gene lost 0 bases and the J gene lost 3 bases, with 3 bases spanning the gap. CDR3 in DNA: TGTGCCTGGAGTGTACACTACGAGCAGTACTTC. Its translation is CAWSVHYEQYF.

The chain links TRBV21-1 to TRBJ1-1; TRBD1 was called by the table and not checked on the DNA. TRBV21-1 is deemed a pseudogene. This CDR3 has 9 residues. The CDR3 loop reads CASSHEAFF. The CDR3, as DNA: TGTGCCAGCAGCCATGAAGCTTTCTTT.

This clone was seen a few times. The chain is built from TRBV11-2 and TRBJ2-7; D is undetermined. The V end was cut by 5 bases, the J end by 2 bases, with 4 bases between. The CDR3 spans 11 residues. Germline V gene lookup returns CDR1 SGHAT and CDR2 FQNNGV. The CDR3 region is CASSAAYEQYF. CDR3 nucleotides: TGTGCCAGCAGCGCGGCCTACGAGCAGTACTTC.